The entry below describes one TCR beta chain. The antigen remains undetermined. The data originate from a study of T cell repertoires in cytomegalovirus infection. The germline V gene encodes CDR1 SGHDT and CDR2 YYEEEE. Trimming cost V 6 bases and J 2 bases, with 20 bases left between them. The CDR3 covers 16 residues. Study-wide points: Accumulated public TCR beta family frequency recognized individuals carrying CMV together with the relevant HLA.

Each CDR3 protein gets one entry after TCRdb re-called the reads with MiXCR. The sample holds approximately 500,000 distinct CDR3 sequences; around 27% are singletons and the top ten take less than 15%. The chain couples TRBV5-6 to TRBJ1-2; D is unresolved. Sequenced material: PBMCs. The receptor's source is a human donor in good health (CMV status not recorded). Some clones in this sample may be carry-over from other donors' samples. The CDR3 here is CASIDAGGGLNYGYTF. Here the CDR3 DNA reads TGTGCCAGCATCGACGCGGGTGGAGGGTTGAACTATGGCTACACCTTC. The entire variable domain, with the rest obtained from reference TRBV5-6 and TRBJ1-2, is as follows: DAGVTQSPTHLIKTRGQQVTLRCSPKSGHDTVSWYQQALGQGPQFIFQYYEEEERQRGNFPDRFSGHQFPNYSSELNVNALLLGDSALYLCASIDAGGGLNYGYTFGSGTRLTVV.